This T cell receptor (beta chain) was sequenced during a study of blood T cell repertoires in COVID-19. Original data processing: Amplifying reference gene primers gave estimates of nucleated cell counts. The data were produced by immunoSEQ multiplex PCR, yet TCRdb's version contains in-frame clones alone and is incomplete. D and trimming were read from the DNA, whereas the V and J calls and clone size are those reported in that table. The sample carries about 37,000 clones, 70% to 90% recorded once. Germline loops: CDR1 KGHDR, CDR2 SFDVKD. The CDR3 has 18 amino acids. V lost 5 bases and J lost 1; bases outside the gene matches: 14.

V is TRBV24-1 and J is TRBJ2-3; 7 nucleotides match TRBD2. Sequenced: peripheral blood. The sequence came from a man aged 60-69 years with active COVID-19. CDR3 loop: CATSGQPGAGSGTDTQYF. CDR3 coding DNA: TGTGCCACCAGTGGCCAGCCGGGAGCGGGATCCGGCACAGATACGCAGTATTTT.